This T cell receptor (beta chain) was identified during a study of cytomegalovirus exposure and HLA in healthy donors. Notes on the study in general: Accurate prediction of HLA-A and HLA-B alleles (for most subjects) was reportedly achieved from TCR beta sequences. Listed as cytomegalovirus-associated were over 150 TCR beta chains.

V lost 5 bases and J 1 base, leaving 8 bases between the germline ends. The CDR3 totals 13 residues. From germline, CDR1 is MNHEY and CDR2 SMNVEV (reference sequence). With regard to this clone: Its cognate antigen is unknown.

Primers included in the PCR were 60 Vbeta and 13 Jbeta primers. The table came from immunoSEQ multiplex PCR; TCRdb's copy has only in-frame clones and leaves some out. Seen here are about 140,000 clones, around 59% observed once, and the top ten hold less than 2%. The specimen sequenced was PBMCs. The sequence was collected from a male donor in good health and CMV-seronegative. This sequence joins TRBV27 and TRBJ1-1, with D possibly TRBD1 on 5 matching bases. This chain's CDR3 is CASSVGENTEAFF. CDR3 DNA: TGTGCCAGCAGTGTAGGGGAGAACACTGAAGCTTTCTTT.